This is a list of T cell receptor beta chains from one sample in a study of shared clonotypes between healthy human individuals. Method: immunoSEQ multiplex PCR; TCRdb's copy keeps in-frame clones and lacks some. The table records over a million clones, roughly 70% of them present only once. The source material was memory CD4+ T cells sorted from blood. The receptors were gathered from a man aged 18-30 years in good health. The CDR3 runs from the conserved cysteine through the conserved F or W. A D gene is named only where the DNA matches it firmly. The listing skips clone size in some rows; elsewhere it reads once, few, many or a size class.

j_call d_call v_call clone_size cdr3_nt cdr3_aa
TRBJ1-1 - TRBV11-2 once TGTGCCACGGGGTGGGACACTGAAGCTTTCTTT CATGWDTEAFF
TRBJ2-3 - TRBV5-4 - TGTGCCAGCAGCTTAGCCATCACAGATACGCAGTATTTT CASSLAITDTQYF
TRBJ1-6 - TRBV6-1 - TGTGCCAGCAGCCCCTCGCAGACTTATAATTCACCCCTCCACTTT CASSPSQTYNSPLHF
TRBJ2-7 TRBD2 TRBV6-5 - TGTGCCAGCAGTTACAAGCGGGGAAACTACGAGCAGTACTTC CASSYKRGNYEQYF
TRBJ2-3 - TRBV6-1 few TGTGCCAGCCGGGACCGGAGCACAGATACGCAGTATTTT CASRDRSTDTQYF
TRBJ2-7 - TRBV15 - TGTGCCACCAGCCCCCGTCAGTCAGGACTGACCTACGAGCAGTACTTC CATSPRQSGLTYEQYF
TRBJ2-2 - TRBV4-1 - TGCGCCAGCAGCGTGGGGGATACGAACACCGGGGAGCTGTTTTTT CASSVGDTNTGELFF
TRBJ2-7 TRBD1 TRBV10-3 - TGTGCCACCCAGGAAGTTGCAGGGGGCCCCTACGAGCAGTACTTC CATQEVAGGPYEQYF
TRBJ1-2 - TRBV6-5 once TGTGCCAGCAGTTACCTCGTGCGGGGGGCTGAGGGCTACACCTTC CASSYLVRGAEGYTF
TRBJ1-2 TRBD1 TRBV5-6 many TGTGCCAGCAGCTATCTCGGAGGGACAGGGGGCAGTGGCTACACCTTC CASSYLGGTGGSGYTF
TRBJ2-7 - TRBV5-1 - TGCGCCAGCAGCATAGGACAGGGAGGGTACGAGCAGTACTTC CASSIGQGGYEQYF
TRBJ2-5 - TRBV19 many TGTGCCAGTAGTATAGTAACGGGTGAGACCCAGTACTTC CASSIVTGETQYF
TRBJ2-5 - TRBV4-1 - TGCGCCAGCAGCCAAACGGGCCGAGAGACCCAGTACTTC CASSQTGRETQYF
TRBJ2-1 - TRBV11-1 few TGTGCCAGCAGCTTAGGCCTTAACAATGAGCAGTTCTTC CASSLGLNNEQFF
TRBJ1-6 - TRBV14 - TGTGCCAGCAGCCAGGCACAGGGCCTTTCACCCCTCCACTTT CASSQAQGLSPLHF
TRBJ1-4 TRBD1 TRBV14 - TGTGCCAGTTCGGACAGGGGACAGGATGAAAAACTGTTTTTT CASSDRGQDEKLFF
TRBJ2-2 - TRBV2 - TGTGCCAGCAAACTTGACGACACCGGGGAGCTGTTTTTT CASKLDDTGELFF
TRBJ2-5 TRBD1 TRBV5-4 - TGTGCCAGCAGCGTGGGACAGGTCGGTCAAGAGACCCAGTACTTC CASSVGQVGQETQYF
TRBJ1-1 TRBD1 TRBV5-4 - TGTGCCAGCAGCCCCGACAGGGGGCTGGCTTTCTTT CASSPDRGLAFF
TRBJ2-1 - TRBV6-6 - TGTGCCAGCGTCCGTCAGGGGTTCAATGAGCAGTTCTTC CASVRQGFNEQFF
TRBJ1-4 - TRBV5-6 few TGTGCCAGCAGCCCCGTCGGGACAACTAATGAAAAACTGTTTTTT CASSPVGTTNEKLFF
TRBJ1-1 TRBD1 TRBV30 many TGTGCCTGGAGGGACAGGGTGTACACTGAAGCTTTCTTT CAWRDRVYTEAFF
TRBJ2-7 TRBD1 TRBV18 few TGTGCCAGCTCACCTAATCCCGCCGCCGGGACAGGTATCTCCTACGAGCAGTACTTC CASSPNPAAGTGISYEQYF